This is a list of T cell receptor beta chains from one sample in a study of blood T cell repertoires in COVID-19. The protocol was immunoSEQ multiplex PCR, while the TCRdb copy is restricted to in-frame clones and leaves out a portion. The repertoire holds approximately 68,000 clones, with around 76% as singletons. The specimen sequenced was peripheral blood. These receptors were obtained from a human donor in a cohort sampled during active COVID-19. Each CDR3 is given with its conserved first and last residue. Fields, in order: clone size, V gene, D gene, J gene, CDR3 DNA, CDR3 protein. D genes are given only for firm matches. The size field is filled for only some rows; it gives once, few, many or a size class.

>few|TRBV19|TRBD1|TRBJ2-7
TGTGCCAGTAGTATTCCAGGGGGCCCCCAGTACTTC
CASSIPGGPQYF
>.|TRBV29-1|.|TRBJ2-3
TGCAGCGTTGAAGATAAAAGGAGGGCAGATACGCAGTATTTT
CSVEDKRRADTQYF
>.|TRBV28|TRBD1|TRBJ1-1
TGTGCCAGCAGTCCTACAGGGGGCGTCTCCAAACGTGAAGCTTTCTTT
CASSPTGGVSKREAFF
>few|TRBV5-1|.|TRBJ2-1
TGCGCCAGCAGCTATACAAAGCGCGTTGACAATGAGCAGTTCTTC
CASSYTKRVDNEQFF
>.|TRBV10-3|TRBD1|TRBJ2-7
TGTGCCATCAGCCCGGGACAGGGGGCCTACGAGCAGTACTTC
CAISPGQGAYEQYF
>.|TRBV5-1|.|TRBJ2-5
TGCGCCAGCAGCGGGCAGGGATGGGAGACCCAGTACTTC
CASSGQGWETQYF
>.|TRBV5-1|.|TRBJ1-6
TGCGCCAGCAGCTTGGACGGTTATAATTCACCCCTCCACTTT
CASSLDGYNSPLHF
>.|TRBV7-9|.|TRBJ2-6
TGTGCCAGCAGCTTATCTACTGGGGCCAACGTCCTGACTTTC
CASSLSTGANVLTF
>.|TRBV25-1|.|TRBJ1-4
TGTGCCAGCTCTACCAAGGACCTAGGAGGGAATGAAAAACTGTTTTTT
CASSTKDLGGNEKLFF
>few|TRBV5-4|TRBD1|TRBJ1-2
TGTGCCAGCAGCTTGGATCCCTTCAGACAGGGGGCCTATGGCTACACCTTC
CASSLDPFRQGAYGYTF
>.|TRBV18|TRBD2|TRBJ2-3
TGTGCCAGCCGGACTAGCGGGGGGGCAGATACGCAGTATTTT
CASRTSGGADTQYF
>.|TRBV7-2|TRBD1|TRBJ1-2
TGTGCCAGCAGCTCCGACAGGGTTGGTGGCTACACCTTC
CASSSDRVGGYTF
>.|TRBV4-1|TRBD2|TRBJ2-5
TGCGCCAGCAGCCAAGATTGGGCTAGCGGGGGTATCAGGGAGACCCAGTACTTC
CASSQDWASGGIRETQYF
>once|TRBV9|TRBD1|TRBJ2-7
TGTGCCAGCAGCCGACAGGGCGAGCCCTCCTACGAGCAGTACTTC
CASSRQGEPSYEQYF
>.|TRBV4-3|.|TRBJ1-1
TGCGCCAGCAGCGTCGGCCCGGAGGGGAACACTGAAGCTTTCTTT
CASSVGPEGNTEAFF
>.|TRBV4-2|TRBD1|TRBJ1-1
TGTGCCAGCAGCGGACAGGGGCACACTGAAGCTTTCTTT
CASSGQGHTEAFF
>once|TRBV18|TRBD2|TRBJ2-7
TGTGCCAGCTCTACGGGGAATCCCGGGGGGGAGCAGTACTTC
CASSTGNPGGEQYF
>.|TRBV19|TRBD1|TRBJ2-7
TGTGCCAGTAGCCCCCCGGGACAGGGACTATACCCCTACGAGCAGTACTTC
CASSPPGQGLYPYEQYF
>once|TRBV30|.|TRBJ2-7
TGTGCCTGGAACCCACCAGGGCCAGCCTACGAGCAGTACTTC
CAWNPPGPAYEQYF
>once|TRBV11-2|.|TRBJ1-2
TGTGCCAGCAGCTTTGCGGGACCTCCTGAGGGCACCTTC
CASSFAGPPEGTF
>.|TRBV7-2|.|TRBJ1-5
TGTGCCAGCAGCTTAGGAGTTAGGGAGGCACAGCCCCAGCATTTT
CASSLGVREAQPQHF
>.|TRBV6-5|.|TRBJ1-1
TGTGCCAGCAGTCCGGGACACAGCATGAACACTGAAGCTTTCTTT
CASSPGHSMNTEAFF
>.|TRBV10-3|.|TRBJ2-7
TGTGCCATCAGTGGGACGGACAGACAGTACTTC
CAISGTDRQYF
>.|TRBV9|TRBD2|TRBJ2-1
TGTGCCAGCAGCGTGGAGTCTAGCGGGGGGCCGCAGTTCTTC
CASSVESSGGPQFF
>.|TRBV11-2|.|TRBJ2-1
TGTGCCAGCAGCGCCCGCGGGGATGGATACAATGAGCAGTTCTTC
CASSARGDGYNEQFF
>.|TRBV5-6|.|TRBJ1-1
TGTGCCAGCAGCTTGGGACTGGCGAACACTGAAGCTTTCTTT
CASSLGLANTEAFF
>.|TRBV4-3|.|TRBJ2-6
TGCGCCAGCAGCCAAGATCGGAGCTCTGGGGCCAACGTCCTGACTTTC
CASSQDRSSGANVLTF
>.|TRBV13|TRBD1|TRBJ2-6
TGTGCCAGCAGCGGCACAGGGGATTACTCTGGGGCCAACGTCCTGACTTTC
CASSGTGDYSGANVLTF
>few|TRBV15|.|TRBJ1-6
TGTGCCACCGCCTCAGGCGGGAGGGCGAATTCACCCCTCCACTTT
CATASGGRANSPLHF
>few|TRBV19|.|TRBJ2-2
TGTGCCAGCCATCCTAGCCAGGGGAGAAGTGGGACCGGGGAGCTGTTTTTT
CASHPSQGRSGTGELFF
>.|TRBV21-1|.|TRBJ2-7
TGTGCCAGCAGCCTCCGACGGGACAGGGAACGTCTCGCCTACGAGCAGTACTTC
CASSLRRDRERLAYEQYF
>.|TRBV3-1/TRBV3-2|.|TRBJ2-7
TGTGCCAGCAGCATACCAGGGGCCCTCAGATACGAGCAGTACTTC
CASSIPGALRYEQYF
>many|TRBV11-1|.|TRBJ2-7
TGTGCCAGCAGCTCCCGTCCAGGGGAGTCCGAGCAGTACTTC
CASSSRPGESEQYF
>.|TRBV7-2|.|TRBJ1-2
TGTGCCAGCAGCTTAGTAGCCCGATCCTATGGCTACACCTTC
CASSLVARSYGYTF
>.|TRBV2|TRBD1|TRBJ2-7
TGTGCCACCGCCTCAGACAGGGGGAGGGCCTACGAGCAGTACTTC
CATASDRGRAYEQYF
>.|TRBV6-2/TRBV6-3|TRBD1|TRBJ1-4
TGTGCCAGCAGTGGGTCGACAGGGACAGCGTTTTTT
CASSGSTGTAFF
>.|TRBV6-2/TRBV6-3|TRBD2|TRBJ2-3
TGTGCCAGCAGTTACAGGTTGGGGACTAGCGGGGGCACAGATACGCAGTATTTT
CASSYRLGTSGGTDTQYF
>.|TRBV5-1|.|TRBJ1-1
TGCGCCAGCAGCTTGGGCGGCGGGGGAAGGATGAACACTGAAGCTTTCTTT
CASSLGGGGRMNTEAFF
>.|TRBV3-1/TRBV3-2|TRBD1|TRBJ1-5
TGTGCCAGCAGCCCGGGGGGGACAGGGAATCAGCCCCAGCATTTT
CASSPGGTGNQPQHF
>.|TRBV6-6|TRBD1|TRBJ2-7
TGTGCCAGCAGTCTTACAGGGGGGCGACCAAGAGACGAGCAGTACTTC
CASSLTGGRPRDEQYF
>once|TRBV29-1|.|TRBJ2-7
TGCAGCGTTCTGAGTCGCTCCTACGAGCAGTACTTC
CSVLSRSYEQYF
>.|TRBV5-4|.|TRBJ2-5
TGTGCCAGCAGCGCCGTCGAGGAGACCCAGTACTTC
CASSAVEETQYF
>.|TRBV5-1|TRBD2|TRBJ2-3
TGCGCCTCCTGGGGGATAGCGGGGAGCACAGATACGCAGTATTTT
CASWGIAGSTDTQYF
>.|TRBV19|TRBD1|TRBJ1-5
TGTGCCAGTAGTACCGGACAGGTTGGAATCAATCAGCCCCAGCATTTT
CASSTGQVGINQPQHF